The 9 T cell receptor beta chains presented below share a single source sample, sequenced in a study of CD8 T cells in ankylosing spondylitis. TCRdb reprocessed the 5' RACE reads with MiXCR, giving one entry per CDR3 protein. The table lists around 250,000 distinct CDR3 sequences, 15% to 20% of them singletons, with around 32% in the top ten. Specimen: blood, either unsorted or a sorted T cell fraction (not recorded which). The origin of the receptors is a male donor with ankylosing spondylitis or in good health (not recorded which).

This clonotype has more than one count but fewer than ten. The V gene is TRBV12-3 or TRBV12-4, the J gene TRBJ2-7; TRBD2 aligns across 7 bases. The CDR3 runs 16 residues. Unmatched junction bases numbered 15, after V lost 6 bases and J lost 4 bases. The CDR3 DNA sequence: TGTGCCAGCAGCAATCCGACGGCGGGAGAGGGGTACGAGCAGTACTTC. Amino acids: CASSNPTAGEGYEQYF.

CDR3 sequence (DNA): TGTGCCAGCAGTGACTCGGCTAGCGGGAGTGGGGAGCAGTACTTC. Protein sequence: CASSDSASGSGEQYF. The V gene is TRBV6-4, the J gene TRBJ2-7; 10 bases agree with TRBD2. This CDR3 region has 15 residues. The V gene end was trimmed by 0 bases and the J gene end by 7 bases; junction bases not matched to a gene: 6. Germline V gene sequence: CDR1 MRHNA, CDR2 SNTAGT.

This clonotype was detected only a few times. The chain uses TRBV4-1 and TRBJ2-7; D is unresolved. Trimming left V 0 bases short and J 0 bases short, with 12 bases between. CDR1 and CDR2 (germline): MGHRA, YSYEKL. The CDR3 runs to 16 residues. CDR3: CASSQDGLEGSYEQYF. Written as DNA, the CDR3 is TGCGCCAGCAGCCAAGATGGGCTGGAAGGCTCCTACGAGCAGTACTTC.

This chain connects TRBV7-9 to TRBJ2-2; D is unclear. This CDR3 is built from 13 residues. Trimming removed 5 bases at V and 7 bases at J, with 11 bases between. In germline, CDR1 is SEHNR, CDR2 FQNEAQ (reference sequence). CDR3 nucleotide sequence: TGTGCCAGCAGCCCCGCTAGTGTCGGGGAGCTGTTTTTT. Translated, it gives CASSPASVGELFF.

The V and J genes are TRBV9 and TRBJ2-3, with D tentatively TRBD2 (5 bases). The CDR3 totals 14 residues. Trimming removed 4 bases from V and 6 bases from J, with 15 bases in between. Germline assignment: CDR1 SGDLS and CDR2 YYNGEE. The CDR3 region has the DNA TGTGCCAGCAGCCCTCCGGGGATTCCGGATACGCAGTATTTT. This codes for CASSPPGIPDTQYF.

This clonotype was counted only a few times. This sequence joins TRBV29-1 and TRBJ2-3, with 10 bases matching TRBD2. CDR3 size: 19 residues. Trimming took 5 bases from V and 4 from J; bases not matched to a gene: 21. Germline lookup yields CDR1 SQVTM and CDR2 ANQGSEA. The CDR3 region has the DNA TGCAGCGTTCCAGGTTTACTAGCGGGACCCTCCTCGGCCCCAGATACGCAGTATTTT. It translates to CSVPGLLAGPSSAPDTQYF.

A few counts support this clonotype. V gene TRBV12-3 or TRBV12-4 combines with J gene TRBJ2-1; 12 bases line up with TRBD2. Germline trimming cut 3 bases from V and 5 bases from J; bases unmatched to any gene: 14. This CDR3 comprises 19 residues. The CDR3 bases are TGTGCCAGCAGTTTTAGGCTAGCGGGAGGGCCGGGTTATAACAATGAGCAGTTCTTC. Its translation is CASSFRLAGGPGYNNEQFF.

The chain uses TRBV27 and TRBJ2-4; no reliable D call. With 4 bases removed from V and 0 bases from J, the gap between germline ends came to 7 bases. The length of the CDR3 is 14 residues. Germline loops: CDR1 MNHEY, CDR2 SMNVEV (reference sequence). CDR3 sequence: CASSSDLAKNIQYF. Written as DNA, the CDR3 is TGTGCCAGCAGTTCTGACCTAGCCAAAAACATTCAGTACTTC.

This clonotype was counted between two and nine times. In DNA form, the CDR3 reads TGTGCCAGCAGGGGACTAGCGGCCCTAATGAGCTCCTACAATGAGCAGTTCTTC. Encoded protein: CASRGLAALMSSYNEQFF. The rearrangement links TRBV2 to TRBJ2-1; TRBD2 matches at 11 bases. Trimming removed 6 bases from V and 0 bases from J; junction bases left unmatched: 10. This CDR3 contains 18 residues. CDR1 SNHLY and CDR2 FYNNEI come from the germline V gene.